This T cell receptor beta chain is drawn from a study of blood T cells in healthy people across ages (dated by TCRdb to between 2014 and 2017). With regard to the full study: In model experiments, template switching captured roughly one uniquely barcoded TCR beta cDNA molecule for every two T cells. Using deep sequencing normalized with unique cDNA molecular identifiers, the study measured how TCR beta repertoire diversity changes with age. Donors were grouped into four age groups: young (average 16 years), middle-aged (over 35), aged (62) and long-lived (around 80). To avoid experimental bias, donors of different ages were distributed randomly across sequencing lanes. Two additional independent replicas of 1 million unique cDNA reads from the same blood draw were analyzed for two donors (one aged 18 to 29 and one aged 80 or older).

V drops 5 bases and J drops 0 bases, leaving 14 bases in between. Reading from cysteine to phenylalanine, the CDR3 counts 15 amino acids. Of the read, only the CDR3 DNA is kept; its 45 bases are in frame from base 1. The germline V gene encodes CDR1 GTSNPN and CDR2 SVGIG (reference sequence). Library prep was done by 5' RACE. TCRdb records Illumina HiSeq 2500 as the sequencer. A second roughly 6 to 12 cycle PCR used a sample-barcoded 5' primer and a J-beta primer mix. A unique molecular identifier was introduced onto each TCR beta cDNA molecule by a template-switch 5' adaptor carrying 12 random nucleotides. Each sample yielded at least 2.5 million CDR3-containing paired-end reads. First-strand cDNA was synthesized from all RNA with the Mint cDNA synthesis kit, primed by a TRBC-specific oligonucleotide. Following uracil-DNA glycosylase treatment, all cDNA underwent a first 18-cycle PCR with the universal primers M1SS and BC2_uni_R. Per the original workflow: Each sample was normalized by randomly selecting 1 million high-quality reads, each carrying a distinct molecular identifier. Instead of being binned into consensus sequences, reads with shared molecular identifiers were discarded. MiTCR, set to a Q25 quality threshold and the strictest error-elimination algorithm, was used for CDR3 identification, clonotype clustering and error correction. A nonparametric unseen species model with Euler transformation was used to estimate a lower bound on total TCR beta diversity. TCRdb redid the processing of the public reads, applying fastp at Q25 and MiXCR, and retained in-frame beta chains. Every entry covers one CDR3 protein and lists the most common genes and DNA from its rows. It is TCRdb's table, rather than the study itself, that gives the V and J calls and clone size. The sample profile shows 800,000 or so distinct CDR3 sequences; less than 60% of them were found once. Of the sample, 18% falls within the top ten clones.

The donors were a few dozen Caucasian individuals from Russia, aged roughly 6 to 100 years, who were systemically healthy. Each donor gave roughly 9 milliliters of peripheral blood, drawn into EDTA-treated Vacutainer tubes. Ficoll-Paque density-gradient centrifugation was used to isolate PBMCs, with at least 6.5 million per sample. Trizol reagent was used to extract total RNA from PBMCs, with at least 6 micrograms per sample. For every donor, flow cytometry on a PBMC aliquot measured the percentage of naive CD45RAhigh/CD27high T cells. A few counts support this clonotype. What this receptor recognizes is not known. Per-base quality was not reported, and no clone a single base away is much larger than it. Here is what the overall study found, with its caveats: The CMV infection status of donors was not known, potentially confounding age-related changes in expanded clonotypes. Since profiling was done on bulk unsorted PBMCs, naive and antigen-experienced compartments could not be conclusively compared. Observed TCR beta diversity correlated strongly with the percentage of naive T cells measured by flow cytometry. Observed TCR beta diversity per million T cells fell roughly linearly with age, and a significant reduction was already apparent by age around 44. Compared with the aged group, the long-lived group had more naive CD4+ T cells, fewer expanded clones and increased TCR diversity, a pattern suggesting age selection. Total diversity estimates from one million sequenced T cells were considered lower bounds and underestimates.

This TCR derives from a man older than 75 in good health. In this chain, TRBV30 is recombined with TRBJ2-4; no D segment can be confidently identified. Sequencing used blood. The CDR3 here reads CAWGRQPLAKNIQYF. The nucleotides are TGTGCCTGGGGGCGTCAGCCTCTAGCCAAAAACATTCAGTACTTC.